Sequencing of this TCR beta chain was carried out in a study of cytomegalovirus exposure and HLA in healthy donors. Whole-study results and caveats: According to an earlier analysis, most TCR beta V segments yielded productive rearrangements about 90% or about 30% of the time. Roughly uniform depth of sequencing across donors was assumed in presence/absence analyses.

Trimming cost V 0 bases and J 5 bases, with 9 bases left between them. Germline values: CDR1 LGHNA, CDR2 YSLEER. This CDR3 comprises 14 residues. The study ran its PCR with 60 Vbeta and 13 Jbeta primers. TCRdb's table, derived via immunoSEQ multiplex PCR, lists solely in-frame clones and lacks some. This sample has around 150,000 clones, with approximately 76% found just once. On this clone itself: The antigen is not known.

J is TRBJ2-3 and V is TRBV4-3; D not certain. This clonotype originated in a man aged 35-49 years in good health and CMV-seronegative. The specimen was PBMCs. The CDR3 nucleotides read TGCGCCAGCAGCCAAGAACGCCTATTAGATACGCAGTATTTT. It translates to CASSQERLLDTQYF.